The next 8 T cell receptor beta chains were all read from a single sample in a study of CD8+ T cells in alopecia areata. Treatment given: oral pan-JAK inhibitor, 5-10 mg twice daily. The authors extracted RNA and reverse transcribed it into cDNA as the sequencing template. Sequenced by immunoSEQ multiplex PCR; TCRdb stores in-frame clones only, minus some. Of more than 90,000 clones in the sample, roughly 56% were seen once. The source material was CD8+ T cells sorted from blood, sampled around week 55, from a patient treated with tofacitinib. The receptors were sampled from a human donor with alopecia areata.

The chain links TRBV7-8 to TRBJ2-4; 14 bases match TRBD2. Per the germline V gene, CDR1 is SGHVS and CDR2 is FQNEAQ. With 5 bases clipped from V and 1 base from J, the junction kept 10 bases outside the gene matches. The CDR3 length is 19 residues. CDR3 region: CASSHPTSGGAGAKNIQYF. CDR3 bases: TGTGCCAGCAGCCATCCGACTAGCGGGGGGGCCGGGGCCAAAAACATTCAGTACTTC. The full variable domain, completed using reference TRBV7-8 and TRBJ2-4, is GAGVSQSPRYKVAKRGQDVALRCDPISGHVSLFWYQQALGQGPEFLTYFQNEAQLDKSGLPSDRFFAERPEGSVSTLKIQRTQQEDSAVYLCASSHPTSGGAGAKNIQYFGAGTRLSVL.

V is TRBV11-1 and J is TRBJ2-5, with a tentative D call TRBD2 (6 bases). In germline, CDR1 is SGHAT, CDR2 FQDESV (reference sequence). The CDR3 is 12 amino acids. Trimming took off 8 bases at V and 1 base at J, with 8 bases between the two ends. The CDR3 reads CASAGLQETQYF. In nucleotides, the CDR3 is TGTGCCAGCGCGGGGCTCCAAGAGACCCAGTACTTC.

This rearrangement joins TRBV19 to TRBJ2-7; D remains ambiguous. Germline CDR1 is LNHDA and CDR2 is SQIVND (reference sequence). The CDR3 consists of 16 residues. Trimming pared 1 base from V and 3 bases from J, leaving 16 bases between. Written as DNA, the CDR3 is TGTGCCAGTAGTATAGGGGCAGAATCGCTATACTACGAGCAGTACTTC. This codes for CASSIGAESLYYEQYF.

The table lists this clone with a few counts. This chain joins TRBV7-9 and TRBJ2-4; tentatively, D is TRBD1 or TRBD2 (6 bases each). Germline V gene sequence: CDR1 SEHNR, CDR2 FQNEAQ (reference sequence). V shed 1 base and J shed 1 base, with 11 bases lying between them. The CDR3 totals 16 residues. The CDR3 protein is CASSLGGALAKNIQYF. The CDR3 nucleotides are TGTGCCAGCAGCTTAGGGGGGGCCTTGGCCAAAAACATTCAGTACTTC.

The chain employs TRBV7-9 and TRBJ2-2; the D gene is possibly TRBD1 (6 bases). In germline, CDR1 is SEHNR, CDR2 FQNEAQ (reference sequence). This CDR3 contains 13 residues. V was clipped by 10 bases and J by 3 bases, with 12 bases between them. CDR3 amino acids: CAIQGSDTGELFF. CDR3 in DNA: TGTGCCATCCAGGGGTCGGACACCGGGGAGCTGTTTTTT.

This clone showed up just a few times. V and J are TRBV30 and TRBJ2-5, with a tentative D call TRBD1 (6 bases). There are 14 residues in the CDR3. V was pared by 2 bases and J by 1 base, with 11 bases between. Germline V gene data show CDR1 as GTSNPN and CDR2 as SVGIG (reference sequence). The CDR3 reads CAWSRGNSQETQYF. The DNA of the CDR3 is TGTGCCTGGAGTAGGGGGAACTCCCAAGAGACCCAGTACTTC. Looking up the rest from reference TRBV30 and TRBJ2-5 gives the full variable domain: SQTIHQWPATLVQPVGSPLSLECTVEGTSNPNLYWYRQAAGRGLQLLFYSVGIGQISSEVPQNLSASRPQDRQFILSSKKLLLSDSGFYLCAWSRGNSQETQYFGPGTRLLVL.

The gene calls are TRBV30 and TRBJ1-4; 10 nucleotides match TRBD1. The V and J ends lost 3 bases and 8 bases, in that order; junction bases with no gene match: 6. Germline values: CDR1 GTSNPN, CDR2 SVGIG (reference sequence). This CDR3 has 14 residues. Here the CDR3 DNA reads TGTGCCTGGAGCGCCGGGACAGGGGTGGAAAAACTGTTTTTT. It yields the protein CAWSAGTGVEKLFF.

The V and J genes are TRBV9 and TRBJ2-1, with 10 bases matching TRBD2. The CDR3 contains 15 residues. Germline V gene lookup returns CDR1 SGDLS and CDR2 YYNGEE. The junction had 3 bases not matched to a gene; V was cut back by 2 bases and J by 4 bases. The DNA for the CDR3 is TGTGCCAGCAGCGTCGGACTAGCGGTTTACAATGAGCAGTTCTTC. This gives the protein CASSVGLAVYNEQFF.